Below, 31 T cell receptor beta chains from the same sample are listed, as sequenced in a study of response to subunit inactivated influenza vaccine. TCRdb used MiXCR to reprocess the RT-PCR reads, holding one entry per CDR3 protein. The sample holds roughly 620,000 distinct CDR3 sequences, around 10% seen once. The same sample was also studied in work on T cells expressing NK-cell markers. That source adds: A 5'RACE template switching approach incorporating UMIs was used to make TCR beta cDNA.

Sample: PBMCs from blood, taken on the day of vaccination. These receptors were obtained from a man between 45 and 60 years old who received an inactivated influenza vaccine.

The V gene is TRBV4-2, the J gene TRBJ2-7, with D unresolved. The V end was cut by 5 bases, the J end by 2 bases, with 16 bases between. Germline CDR1 reads LGHNA; CDR2 reads YNFKEQ. The CDR3 sequence is 15 residues long. CDR3 sequence reads: CASSVSWLGTYEQYF. In DNA, the CDR3 is TGTGCCAGCAGCGTTAGTTGGTTGGGTACCTACGAGCAGTACTTC.

This clonotype occurred a few times. This chain links TRBV5-1 with TRBJ2-5, with D perhaps TRBD2 (6 bases). V lost 0 bases, J lost 4 bases, and 13 bases lay in between. Germline V gene data show CDR1 as SGHRS and CDR2 as YFSETQ. The CDR3 has 15 residues. The CDR3 bases are TGCGCCAGCAGCTTGGGACGGGGAGGTGGAGAGACCCAGTACTTC. Translated, it gives CASSLGRGGGETQYF. Variable domain in full (rest from reference TRBV5-1 and TRBJ2-5): KAGVTQTPRYLIKTRGQQVTLSCSPISGHRSVSWYQQTPGQGLQFLFEYFSETQRNKGNFPGRFSGRQFSNSRSEMNVSTLELGDSALYLCASSLGRGGGETQYFGPGTRLLVL.

The chain combines TRBV20-1 with TRBJ2-1; 16 bases match TRBD2. V lost 6 bases to trimming and J lost 9 bases; unmatched junction nucleotides: 14. CDR1 is DFQATT, CDR2 SNEGSKA, per germline (reference sequence). CDR3 length: 17 amino acids. CDR3 in amino acids: CSAPRPGLAGGPGEQFF. The CDR3 nucleotides are TGCAGTGCCCCAAGGCCGGGACTAGCGGGAGGGCCCGGTGAGCAGTTCTTC.

V is TRBV13 and J is TRBJ2-2; 16 bases are a match to TRBD2. From germline, CDR1 is PRHDT and CDR2 FYEKMQ (reference sequence). The V and J ends lost 5 bases and 4 bases, in that order; junction bases with no gene match: 19. CDR3 length: 22 amino acids. CDR3 protein: CASSQNYGTSGGAGAITGELFF. The CDR3 DNA reads TGTGCCAGCAGCCAAAATTACGGGACTAGCGGGGGGGCCGGGGCTATCACCGGGGAGCTGTTTTTT.

The CDR3, as DNA: TGTGCCAGCATGAAAGGTGCGGGACAGGGGCCCTACGAGCAGTACTTC. Encoded protein: CASMKGAGQGPYEQYF. V usage is TRBV6-1 and J usage is TRBJ2-7, with 10 positions matching TRBD1. Trimming removed 7 bases from V and 2 bases from J; junction bases left unmatched: 11. This CDR3 is 16 amino acids long. Germline V gene sequence: CDR1 MNHNS, CDR2 SASEGT.

In its sample, this clonotype was seen once. Being one base from a much bigger clone, this may be a read error. The chain is built from TRBV5-6 and TRBJ2-1; 8 bases line up with TRBD2. The trim removed 3 bases at V and 0 bases at J, leaving 11 bases unmatched. The CDR3 is 18 amino acids. CDR1 and CDR2 from the germline V gene are SGHDT and YYEEEE. CDR3 sequence reads: CASSSTSERWDSYNEQFF. CDR3 DNA sequence: TGTGCCAGCAGCTCGACTAGCGAGAGATGGGACTCCTACAATGAGCAGTTCTTC.

The sample holds many counts of this clonotype. J is TRBJ2-3 and V is TRBV6-1, with 7 bases aligning to TRBD2. V shed 6 bases, J shed 4 bases, and the junction held 7 bases outside the gene matches. Germline V gives CDR1 MNHNS, CDR2 SASEGT. The CDR3 is 14 amino acids. The CDR3 here is CASSRREASDTQYF. The CDR3 nucleotides read TGTGCCAGCAGCCGCCGGGAGGCTTCAGATACGCAGTATTTT.

This clonotype was observed a few times. CDR3 in DNA: TGTGCCAGCAGCTTAGCTAGTGGGCAGGGCGTGAGAGCTTTCTTT. Translation gives CASSLASGQGVRAFF. The chain has TRBV7-9 and TRBJ1-1; D possibly corresponds to TRBD1 (5 bases). Germline V gene sequence: CDR1 SEHNR, CDR2 FQNEAQ (reference sequence). The germline V and J ends were trimmed by 0 bases and 10 bases, with 18 bases remaining between them. The CDR3 runs to 15 residues.

This clonotype was detected a few times. The chain uses TRBV20-1 and TRBJ2-3; weak D call: TRBD1 (6 bases). The CDR3 has 18 amino acids. The V gene lost 3 bases and the J gene lost 3 bases, with 25 bases spanning the gap. CDR1 and CDR2 (germline): DFQATT, SNEGSKA (reference sequence). The chain's CDR3 is CSASLPLHRDGGTDTQYF. In nucleotides, the CDR3 is TGCAGTGCTAGTCTACCCTTGCACAGGGATGGTGGTACAGATACGCAGTATTTT.

The chain couples TRBV5-6 to TRBJ2-2, with D perhaps TRBD1 (6 bases). CDR1 and CDR2 from the germline V gene are SGHDT and YYEEEE. The CDR3 spans 16 residues. The V gene lost 4 bases and the J gene lost 2 bases, with 15 bases spanning the gap. In nucleotides, the CDR3 is TGTGCCAGCAGCGATGCCCGGACAGCCAACACCGGGGAGCTGTTTTTT. As protein: CASSDARTANTGELFF.

This clonotype was counted many times. The chain recombines TRBV10-3 with TRBJ2-3, with D uncertain. The CDR3 spans 16 residues. Trimming removed 0 bases at V and 3 bases at J, with 13 bases between. Looked up from germline, CDR1 is ENHRY and CDR2 is SYGVKD. Here the CDR3 DNA reads TGTGCCATCAGTGAGTCGTTGCGAGGCGTGACAGATACGCAGTATTTT. Translation: CAISESLRGVTDTQYF.

This clonotype was seen a handful of times. This sequence joins TRBV12-3 or TRBV12-4 and TRBJ1-2; D gene unclear. The CDR3 is made up of 12 amino acids. The V and J ends lost 6 bases and 4 bases respectively, with 9 bases between them. The DNA for the CDR3 is TGTGCCAGCAGCCCCCACAGCTATGGCTACACCTTC. Protein product: CASSPHSYGYTF.

At least ten counts were recorded for this clonotype. The V call is TRBV5-6, the J call TRBJ2-3; 7 bases agree with TRBD2. V shed 4 bases and J 2 bases; nucleotides not matched to a gene: 4. The CDR3 length is 14 residues. Germline V gene data show CDR1 as SGHDT and CDR2 as YYEEEE. CDR3 DNA sequence: TGTGCCAGCAGCCTCAGCGGGACCACAGATACGCAGTATTTT. Protein product: CASSLSGTTDTQYF. Based on the CDR3 plus reference TRBV5-6 and TRBJ2-3, the full variable domain is DAGVTQSPTHLIKTRGQQVTLRCSPKSGHDTVSWYQQALGQGPQFIFQYYEEEERQRGNFPDRFSGHQFPNYSSELNVNALLLGDSALYLCASSLSGTTDTQYFGPGTRLTVL.

The CDR3 DNA reads as TGCAGCGTTGAAGAAGGGCTCTACGAGCAGTACTTC. This codes for CSVEEGLYEQYF. This chain uses TRBV29-1 with TRBJ2-7; D call uncertain. Germline V gene sequence: CDR1 SQVTM, CDR2 ANQGSEA. The CDR3 totals 12 residues. V was shortened by 0 bases and J by 3 bases, with 6 bases between the two germline ends.

This clonotype was counted at least ten times. The CDR3: CASNAQGAANIQYF. The CDR3 DNA sequence: TGTGCCAGCAACGCACAGGGGGCGGCAAACATTCAGTACTTC. The rearrangement links TRBV12-3 or TRBV12-4 to TRBJ2-4, with 9 bases fitting TRBD1. This CDR3 is 14 amino acids long. The V and J ends lost 7 bases and 6 bases, in that order; junction bases with no gene match: 7.

This chain joins TRBV7-2 and TRBJ2-2; TRBD1 matches at 11 bases. CDR1 is SGHTA and CDR2 is FQGNSA in the germline V gene. This CDR3 is 14 amino acids long. J gave up 4 bases and V 10 bases, and 5 bases lay outside the gene matches. DNA of the CDR3: TGTGCCACCAGGACAGGGGGCGGCACCGGGGAGCTGTTTTTT. Encoded protein: CATRTGGGTGELFF.

J is TRBJ2-7 and V is TRBV12-3 or TRBV12-4; D perhaps matches TRBD1 (7 bases). Trimming removed 6 bases from V and 5 bases from J, with 20 bases in between. The CDR3 extends over 15 amino acids. The CDR3 DNA is TGTGCCAGCAGGTCTTTCTCAGGGGGGCTTAACGAGCAGTACTTC. The encoded protein is CASRSFSGGLNEQYF.

The V call is TRBV28, the J call TRBJ2-7, with D unclear. CDR1 MDHEN and CDR2 SYDVKM come from the germline V gene. V was trimmed by 1 base and J by 2 bases, leaving 9 bases between them. The CDR3 is 14 residues long. The CDR3: CASSLFGGAYEQYF. The CDR3 DNA follows: TGTGCCAGCAGTTTATTTGGCGGAGCCTACGAGCAGTACTTC.

This clonotype was seen a handful of times. This rearrangement joins TRBV6-5 to TRBJ1-2, with D possibly TRBD1 on 6 matching bases. V shed 6 bases and J shed 10 bases, with 21 bases lying between them. This CDR3 comprises 14 residues. The germline gives CDR1 MNHEY, CDR2 SVGAGI. CDR3 sequence: CASSTRTGAIVYTF. The CDR3 coding sequence is TGTGCCAGCAGCACTCGGACGGGGGCGATTGTCTACACCTTC.

V is TRBV27 and J is TRBJ2-3; D is ambiguous. Germline CDR1 MNHEY, CDR2 SMNVEV (reference sequence). The CDR3 length is 15 residues. V was clipped by 3 bases and J by 4 bases, with 14 bases between them. Written as DNA, the CDR3 is TGTGCCAGCAGTTTTGGGCGGATCCCCCCAGATACGCAGTATTTT. Encoded protein: CASSFGRIPPDTQYF.

A few counts support this clonotype. CDR3 region: CASSFRTGGHINNEQFF. CDR3 nucleotides: TGTGCCAGCAGCTTCAGAACAGGGGGCCACATAAACAATGAGCAGTTCTTC. The genes are TRBV5-6 and TRBJ2-1; 9 bases are a match to TRBD1. There are 17 residues in the CDR3. V gave up 2 bases and J gave up 5 bases; unmatched junction bases: 11. CDR1 and CDR2 (germline): SGHDT, YYEEEE.

J is TRBJ1-5 and V is TRBV7-2; TRBD1 matches at 12 bases. CDR3 length: 16 residues. Unmatched junction bases numbered 8, after V lost 5 bases and J lost 6 bases. Germline lookup yields CDR1 SGHTA and CDR2 FQGNSA. DNA for the CDR3: TGTGCCAGCAGCCCCACTGGGACAGGGGGCTTTCAGCCCCAGCATTTT. Translation gives CASSPTGTGGFQPQHF.

This clonotype was counted between two and nine times. This sequence joins TRBV11-2 and TRBJ2-3; the D gene is possibly TRBD2 (5 bases). V was cut by 2 bases and J by 0 bases, with 12 bases left in between. The V gene's germline CDR1 is SGHAT and CDR2 FQNNGV. This CDR3 is 16 amino acids long. CDR3 DNA sequence: TGTGCCAGCAGCTTACAGCTCCGAGGGAGCACAGATACGCAGTATTTT. Translated, it gives CASSLQLRGSTDTQYF.

This clonotype was seen only a few times. V and J are TRBV2 and TRBJ2-3; D not resolved. Per the germline V gene, CDR1 is SNHLY and CDR2 is FYNNEI. Trimming took off 3 bases at V and 6 bases at J, with 13 bases between the two ends. The CDR3 extends over 14 amino acids. Here the CDR3 DNA reads TGTGCCAGCAGTGACCAAGTCTCCGGGGATACGCAGTATTTT. It yields the protein CASSDQVSGDTQYF.

The V call is TRBV21-1, the J call TRBJ1-2. TRBV21-1 is flagged as a pseudogene. This CDR3 has 16 amino acids. The CDR3 is CASSYFTASILYGYTF. The CDR3 DNA reads as TGTGCCAGCAGCTATTTCACTGCGAGTATCCTCTATGGCTACACCTTC.

This clonotype was seen only a few times. The chain combines TRBV14 with TRBJ2-7; D not certain. The germline gives CDR1 SGHDN, CDR2 FVKESK. V lost 0 bases to trimming and J lost 2 bases, with 8 bases between them. The CDR3 sequence is 14 residues long. In DNA form, the CDR3 reads TGTGCCAGCAGCCAAGATTACAGCACCTACGAGCAGTACTTC. This encodes CASSQDYSTYEQYF.

This clonotype was counted many times. The J gene is TRBJ1-4, the V gene TRBV3-1; tentatively, D is TRBD1 (5 bases). Germline V gives CDR1 LGHDT, CDR2 YNNKEL (reference sequence). The length of the CDR3 is 15 residues. V was pared by 1 base and J by 8 bases, with 14 bases between. The CDR3 coding sequence is TGTGCCAGCAGCCAAGGGGGGGAGTTGAACGAAAAACTGTTTTTT. It encodes CASSQGGELNEKLFF.

There are a few counts of this clonotype. V is TRBV29-1 and J is TRBJ2-7; 9 nucleotides align to TRBD1. V was pared by 7 bases and J by 3 bases, with 4 bases of the junction left unmatched. The CDR3 runs 12 residues. CDR1 is SQVTM, CDR2 ANQGSEA, per germline. The CDR3 bases are TGCAGCGCGGGACAGGGAGACTACGAGCAGTACTTC. Translation: CSAGQGDYEQYF.

This chain connects TRBV11-3 to TRBJ2-1, with 16 nucleotides matching TRBD2. The CDR3 loop spans 15 amino acids. The junction had 2 bases not matched to a gene; V was cut back by 2 bases and J by 10 bases. Germline V lookup: CDR1 SGHNT, CDR2 YENEEA. The DNA for the CDR3 is TGTGCCAGCAGCTTAACGGGACTAGCGGGAGGGGAGCAGTTCTTC. This gives the protein CASSLTGLAGGEQFF.

As for this clonotype: One junction end disagrees with the germline gene, perhaps due to a read error. The chain links TRBV28 to TRBJ1-1, with D tentatively TRBD1 (5 bases). CDR3 size: 14 residues. Germline V lookup: CDR1 MDHEN, CDR2 SYDVKM. The CDR3 DNA reads as TGTGCCAGCAGTATTCTGCAGGGTTCCACTGGAGCTTTCTTT. This sequence encodes CASSILQGSTGAFF.

This clonotype turned up a few times. The gene calls are TRBV5-1 and TRBJ2-7; 7 bases match TRBD1. CDR3 length equals 15 residues. J was trimmed by 5 bases and V by 3 bases; bases with no gene match: 11. Germline CDR1 SGHRS, CDR2 YFSETQ. The CDR3 protein is CASSSTGTDFNEQYF. The CDR3 nucleotides are TGCGCCAGCAGCTCGACCGGGACAGATTTTAACGAGCAGTACTTC.